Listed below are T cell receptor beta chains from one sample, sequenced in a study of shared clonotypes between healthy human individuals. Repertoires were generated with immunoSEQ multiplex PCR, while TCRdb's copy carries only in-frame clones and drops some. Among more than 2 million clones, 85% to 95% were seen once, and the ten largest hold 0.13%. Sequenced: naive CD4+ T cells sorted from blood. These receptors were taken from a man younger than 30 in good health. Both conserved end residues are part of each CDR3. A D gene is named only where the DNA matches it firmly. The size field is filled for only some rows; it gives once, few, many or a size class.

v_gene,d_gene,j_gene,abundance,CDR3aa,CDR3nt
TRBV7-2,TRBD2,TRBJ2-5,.,CASSTRLAGGPETQYF,TGTGCCAGCAGCACCCGACTAGCGGGAGGCCCAGAGACCCAGTACTTC
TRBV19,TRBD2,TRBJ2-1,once,CASSLRTSGGNNEQFF,TGTGCCAGTAGTCTCCGGACTAGCGGGGGAAACAATGAGCAGTTCTTC
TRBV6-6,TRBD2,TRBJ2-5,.,CAISGVGETQYF,TGTGCAATTAGCGGGGTCGGTGAGACCCAGTACTTC
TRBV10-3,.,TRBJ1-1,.,CAISDGGDTEAFF,TGTGCCATCAGTGATGGGGGGGACACTGAAGCTTTCTTT
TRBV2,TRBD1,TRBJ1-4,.,CASSGTGATNEKLFF,TGTGCCAGCAGTGGAACAGGGGCAACTAATGAAAAACTGTTTTTT
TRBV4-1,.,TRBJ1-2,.,CASSHPRGEGRGDGYTF,TGCGCCAGCAGCCATCCTCGAGGGGAGGGCAGGGGAGATGGCTACACCTTC
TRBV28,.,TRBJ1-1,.,CASSLRTDEAFF,TGTGCCAGCAGTCTACGGACGGATGAAGCTTTCTTT
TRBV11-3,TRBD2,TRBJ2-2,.,CASSRTSGMNTGELFF,TGTGCCAGCAGCCGTACTAGCGGCATGAACACCGGGGAGCTGTTTTTT
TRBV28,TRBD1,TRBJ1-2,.,CASWTGANYGYTF,TGTGCCAGTTGGACAGGGGCTAACTATGGCTACACCTTC
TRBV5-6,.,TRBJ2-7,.,CASSLDRVGELYEQYF,TGTGCCAGCAGCTTGGACAGGGTCGGCGAGCTCTACGAGCAGTACTTC
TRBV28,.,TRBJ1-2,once,CASSSRDGRIYGYTF,TGTGCCAGCAGTTCCCGGGACGGACGCATTTATGGCTACACCTTC
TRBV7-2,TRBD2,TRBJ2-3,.,CASERGGATDTQYF,TGTGCCAGCGAGCGCGGGGGGGCCACAGATACGCAGTATTTT
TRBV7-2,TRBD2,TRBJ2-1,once,CASSLSGGDYNEQFF,TGTGCCAGCAGCTTAAGCGGGGGGGACTACAATGAGCAGTTCTTC
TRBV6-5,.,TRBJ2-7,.,CASSQSRGEQYF,TGTGCCAGCAGTCAGAGTCGGGGGGAGCAGTACTTC
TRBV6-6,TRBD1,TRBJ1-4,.,CASSYSGTGADEKLFF,TGTGCCAGCAGTTACTCTGGGACAGGGGCTGATGAAAAACTGTTTTTT
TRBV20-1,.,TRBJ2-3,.,CSARKVDTQYF,TGCAGTGCTAGAAAGGTAGATACGCAGTATTTT
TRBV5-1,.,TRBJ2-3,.,CASSSQNTQYF,TGCGCCAGCAGCTCCCAGAATACGCAGTATTTT
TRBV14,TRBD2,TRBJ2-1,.,CASTLGTSVYNEQFF,TGTGCCAGCACCCTTGGGACTAGCGTATACAATGAGCAGTTCTTC
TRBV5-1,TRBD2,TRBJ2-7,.,CASSLEPLAAYEQYF,TGCGCCAGCAGCTTGGAGCCCCTAGCGGCCTACGAGCAGTACTTC
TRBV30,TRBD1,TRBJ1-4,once,CAWSVHRGGEKLFF,TGTGCCTGGAGTGTACACAGGGGTGGTGAAAAACTGTTTTTT
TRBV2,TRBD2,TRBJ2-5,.,CASSSGTSKQTQYF,TGTGCCAGCAGTTCCGGGACTAGCAAACAGACCCAGTACTTC
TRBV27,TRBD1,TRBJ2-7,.,CASPRGRMGEQYF,TGTGCCAGCCCCAGGGGGCGTATGGGCGAGCAGTACTTC
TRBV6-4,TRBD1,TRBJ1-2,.,CAREFPGQQHYGYTF,TGTGCCAGAGAGTTCCCGGGACAGCAGCACTATGGCTACACCTTC